This T cell receptor beta chain was documented in a study of cytomegalovirus exposure and HLA in healthy donors. Amplification used 60 Vbeta primers and 13 Jbeta primers. Profiled with immunoSEQ multiplex PCR; TCRdb holds only in-frame clones, not every one. The sample consists of about 100,000 clones, about 70% of them appearing once. This clone has just a few counts. Germline CDR1 reads MNHEY; CDR2 reads SVGAGI. Trimming removed 0 bases from V and 1 base from J; junction bases left unmatched: 4. CDR3 length: 16 amino acids. Sequencing was carried out using PBMCs. The chain uses TRBV6-5 and TRBJ2-5; 8 positions agree with TRBD2. The clonotype comes from a woman aged 40-49 years in good health and CMV-seronegative. CDR3 in amino acids: CASSYSQLAAQETQYF. As DNA, the CDR3 is TGTGCCAGCAGTTACTCTCAACTAGCGGCCCAAGAGACCCAGTACTTC.